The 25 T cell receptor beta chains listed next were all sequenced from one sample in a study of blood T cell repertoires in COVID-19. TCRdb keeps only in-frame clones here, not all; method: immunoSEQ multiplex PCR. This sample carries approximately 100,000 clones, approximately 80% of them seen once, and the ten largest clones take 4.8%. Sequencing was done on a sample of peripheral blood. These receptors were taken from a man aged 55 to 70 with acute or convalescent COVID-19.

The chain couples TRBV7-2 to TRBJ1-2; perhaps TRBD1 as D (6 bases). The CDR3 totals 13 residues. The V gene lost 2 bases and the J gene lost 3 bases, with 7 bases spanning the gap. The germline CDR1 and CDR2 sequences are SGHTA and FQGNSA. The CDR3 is CASSLHRDYGYTF. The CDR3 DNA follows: TGTGCCAGCAGCTTACACAGGGACTATGGCTACACCTTC.

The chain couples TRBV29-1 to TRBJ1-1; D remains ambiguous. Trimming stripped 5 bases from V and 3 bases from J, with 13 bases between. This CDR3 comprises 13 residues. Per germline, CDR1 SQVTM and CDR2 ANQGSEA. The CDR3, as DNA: TGCAGCGTTCCGGGTATTCTGGACACTGAAGCTTTCTTT. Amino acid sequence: CSVPGILDTEAFF.

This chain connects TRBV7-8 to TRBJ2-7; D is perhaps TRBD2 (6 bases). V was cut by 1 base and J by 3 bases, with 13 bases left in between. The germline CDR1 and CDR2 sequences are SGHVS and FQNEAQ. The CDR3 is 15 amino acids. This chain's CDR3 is CASSLERVLNYEQYF. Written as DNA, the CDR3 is TGTGCCAGCAGCTTAGAGCGGGTCCTGAACTACGAGCAGTACTTC.

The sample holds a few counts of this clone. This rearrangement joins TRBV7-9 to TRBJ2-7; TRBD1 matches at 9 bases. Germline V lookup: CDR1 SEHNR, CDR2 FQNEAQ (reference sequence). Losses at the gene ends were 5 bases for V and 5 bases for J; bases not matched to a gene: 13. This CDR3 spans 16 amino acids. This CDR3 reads CASSQDGTGIFHEQYF. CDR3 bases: TGTGCCAGCAGCCAAGACGGGACAGGGATTTTCCACGAGCAGTACTTC.

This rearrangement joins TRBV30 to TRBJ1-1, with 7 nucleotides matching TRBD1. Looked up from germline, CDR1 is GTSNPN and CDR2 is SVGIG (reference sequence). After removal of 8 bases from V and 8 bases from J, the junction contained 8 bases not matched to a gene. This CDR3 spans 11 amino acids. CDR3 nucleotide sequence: TGTGCCAAAGGGACAGCTTCCGAAGCTTTCTTT. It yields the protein CAKGTASEAFF.

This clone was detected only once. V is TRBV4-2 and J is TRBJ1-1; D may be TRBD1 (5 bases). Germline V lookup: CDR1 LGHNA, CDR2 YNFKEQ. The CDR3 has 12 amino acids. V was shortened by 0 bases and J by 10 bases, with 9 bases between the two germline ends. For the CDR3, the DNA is TGTGCCAGCAGCCAAGATCTACAGGCAGCTTTCTTT. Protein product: CASSQDLQAAFF.

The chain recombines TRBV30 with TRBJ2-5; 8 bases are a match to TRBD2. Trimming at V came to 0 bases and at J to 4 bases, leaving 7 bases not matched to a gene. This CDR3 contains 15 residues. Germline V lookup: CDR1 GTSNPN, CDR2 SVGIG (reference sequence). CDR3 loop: CAWSVGSGGGETQYF. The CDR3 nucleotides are TGTGCCTGGAGTGTAGGAAGCGGGGGTGGAGAGACCCAGTACTTC. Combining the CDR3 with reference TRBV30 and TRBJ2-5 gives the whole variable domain SQTIHQWPATLVQPVGSPLSLECTVEGTSNPNLYWYRQAAGRGLQLLFYSVGIGQISSEVPQNLSASRPQDRQFILSSKKLLLSDSGFYLCAWSVGSGGGETQYFGPGTRLLVL.

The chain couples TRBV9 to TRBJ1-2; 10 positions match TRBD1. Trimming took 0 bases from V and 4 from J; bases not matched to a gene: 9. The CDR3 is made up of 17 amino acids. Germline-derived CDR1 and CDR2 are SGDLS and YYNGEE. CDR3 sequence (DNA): TGTGCCAGCAGCGTAGCCTCAAGTCGACAGGGGGCCTATGGCTACACCTTC. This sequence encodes CASSVASSRQGAYGYTF.

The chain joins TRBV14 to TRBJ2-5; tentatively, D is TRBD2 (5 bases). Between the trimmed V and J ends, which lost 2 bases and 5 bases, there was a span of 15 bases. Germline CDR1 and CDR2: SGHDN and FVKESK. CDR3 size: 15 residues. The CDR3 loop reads CASSQRIAGIETQYF. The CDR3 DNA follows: TGTGCCAGCAGCCAACGAATCGCGGGTATTGAGACCCAGTACTTC. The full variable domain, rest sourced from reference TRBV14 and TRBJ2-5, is EAGVTQFPSHSVIEKGQTVTLRCDPISGHDNLYWYRRVMGKEIKFLLHFVKESKQDESGMPNNRFLAERTGGTYSTLKVQPAELEDSGVYFCASSQRIAGIETQYFGPGTRLLVL.

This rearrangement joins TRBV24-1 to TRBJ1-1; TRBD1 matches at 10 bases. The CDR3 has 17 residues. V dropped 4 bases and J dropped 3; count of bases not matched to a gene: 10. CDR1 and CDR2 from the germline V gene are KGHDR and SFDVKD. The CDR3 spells CATSDLPDRGRDTEAFF. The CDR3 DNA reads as TGTGCCACCAGTGACCTACCAGACAGGGGGCGTGACACTGAAGCTTTCTTT.

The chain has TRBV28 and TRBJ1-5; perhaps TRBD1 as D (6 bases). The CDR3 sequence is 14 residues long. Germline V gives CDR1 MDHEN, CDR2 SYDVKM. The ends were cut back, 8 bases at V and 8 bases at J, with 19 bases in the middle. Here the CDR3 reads CASWIDRSDKPQHF. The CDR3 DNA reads TGTGCCAGCTGGATAGACAGGTCCGATAAGCCCCAGCATTTT.

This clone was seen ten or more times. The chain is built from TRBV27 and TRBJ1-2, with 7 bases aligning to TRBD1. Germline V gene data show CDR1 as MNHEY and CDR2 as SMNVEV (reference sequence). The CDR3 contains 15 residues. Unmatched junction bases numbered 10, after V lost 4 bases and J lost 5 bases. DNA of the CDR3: TGTGCCAGCAGTTCAGGACAGGCCGGGCGGTATGGCTACACCTTC. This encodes CASSSGQAGRYGYTF.

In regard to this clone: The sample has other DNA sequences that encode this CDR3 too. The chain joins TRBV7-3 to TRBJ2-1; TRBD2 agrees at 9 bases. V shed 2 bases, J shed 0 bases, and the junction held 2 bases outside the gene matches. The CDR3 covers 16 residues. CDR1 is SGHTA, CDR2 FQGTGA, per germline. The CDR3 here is CASSLRREGSYNEQFF. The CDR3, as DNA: TGTGCCAGCAGCTTACGGCGGGAGGGCTCCTACAATGAGCAGTTCTTC.

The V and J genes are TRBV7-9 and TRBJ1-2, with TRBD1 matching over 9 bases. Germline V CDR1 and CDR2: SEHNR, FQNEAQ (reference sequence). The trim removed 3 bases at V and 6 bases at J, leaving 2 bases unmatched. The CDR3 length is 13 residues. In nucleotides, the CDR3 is TGTGCCAGCAGCTTGGGACAGGGCAATGGCTACACCTTC. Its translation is CASSLGQGNGYTF.

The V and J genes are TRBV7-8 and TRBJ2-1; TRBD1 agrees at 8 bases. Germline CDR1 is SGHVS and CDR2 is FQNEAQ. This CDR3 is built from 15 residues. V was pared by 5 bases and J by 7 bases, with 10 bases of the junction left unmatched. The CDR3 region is CASSQGQDRSNEQFF. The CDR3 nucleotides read TGTGCCAGCAGCCAGGGACAGGACAGAAGTAATGAGCAGTTCTTC.

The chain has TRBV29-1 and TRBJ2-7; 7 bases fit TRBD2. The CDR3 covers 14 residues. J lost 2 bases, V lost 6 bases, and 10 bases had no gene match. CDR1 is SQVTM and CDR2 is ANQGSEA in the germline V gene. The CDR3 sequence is CSVGEASGTYEQYF. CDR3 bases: TGCAGCGTGGGGGAGGCTAGCGGCACCTACGAGCAGTACTTC.

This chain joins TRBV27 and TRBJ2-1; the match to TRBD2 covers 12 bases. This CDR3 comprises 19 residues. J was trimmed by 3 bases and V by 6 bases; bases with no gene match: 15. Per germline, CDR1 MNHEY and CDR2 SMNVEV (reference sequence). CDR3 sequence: CASRSLILAGGRGYNEQFF. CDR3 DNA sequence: TGTGCCAGCAGGTCCCTAATACTAGCGGGAGGAAGGGGCTACAATGAGCAGTTCTTC.

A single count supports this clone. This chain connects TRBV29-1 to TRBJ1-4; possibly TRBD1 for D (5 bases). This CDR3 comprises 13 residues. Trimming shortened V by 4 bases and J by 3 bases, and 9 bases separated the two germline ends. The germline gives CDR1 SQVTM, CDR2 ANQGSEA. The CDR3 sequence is CSVGRASNEKLFF. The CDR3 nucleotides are TGCAGCGTTGGCAGGGCGTCTAATGAAAAACTGTTTTTT.

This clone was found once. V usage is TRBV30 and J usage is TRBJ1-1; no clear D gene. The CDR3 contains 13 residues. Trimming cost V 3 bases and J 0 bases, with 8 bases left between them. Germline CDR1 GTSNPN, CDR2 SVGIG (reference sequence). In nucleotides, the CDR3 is TGTGCCTGGAGAAGACTTGTGAACACTGAAGCTTTCTTT. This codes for CAWRRLVNTEAFF.

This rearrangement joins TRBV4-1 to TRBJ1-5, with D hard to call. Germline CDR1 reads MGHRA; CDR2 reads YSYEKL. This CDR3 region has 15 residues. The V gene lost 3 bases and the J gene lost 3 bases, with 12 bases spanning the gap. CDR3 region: CASSHGGRLNQPQHF. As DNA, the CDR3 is TGCGCCAGCAGCCACGGCGGCCGACTCAATCAGCCCCAGCATTTT.

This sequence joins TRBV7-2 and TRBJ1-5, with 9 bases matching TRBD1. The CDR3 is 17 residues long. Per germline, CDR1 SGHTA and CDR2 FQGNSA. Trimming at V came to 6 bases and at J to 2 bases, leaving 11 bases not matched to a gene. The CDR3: CASRPGQGPMGNQPQHF. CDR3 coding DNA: TGTGCCAGCAGACCCGGACAGGGGCCAATGGGCAATCAGCCCCAGCATTTT.

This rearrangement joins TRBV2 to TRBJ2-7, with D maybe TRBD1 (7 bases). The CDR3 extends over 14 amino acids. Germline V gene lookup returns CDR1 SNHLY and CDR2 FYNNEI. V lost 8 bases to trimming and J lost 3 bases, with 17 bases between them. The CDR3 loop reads CASGVGGGYYEQYF. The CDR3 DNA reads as TGTGCCAGCGGGGTTGGAGGGGGCTACTACGAGCAGTACTTC.

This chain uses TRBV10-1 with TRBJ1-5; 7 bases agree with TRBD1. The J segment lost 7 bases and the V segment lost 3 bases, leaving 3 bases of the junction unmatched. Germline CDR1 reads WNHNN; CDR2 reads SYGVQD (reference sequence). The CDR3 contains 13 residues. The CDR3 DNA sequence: TGCGCCAGCAGTGAAACAGGGGAACAGCCCCAGCATTTT. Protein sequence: CASSETGEQPQHF.

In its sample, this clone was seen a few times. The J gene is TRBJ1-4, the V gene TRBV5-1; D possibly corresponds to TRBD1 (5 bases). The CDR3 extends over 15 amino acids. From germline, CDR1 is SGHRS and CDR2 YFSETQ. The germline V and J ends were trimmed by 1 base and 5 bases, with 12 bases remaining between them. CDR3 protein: CASSLQGAENEKLFF. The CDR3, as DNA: TGCGCCAGCAGCTTGCAAGGGGCTGAGAATGAAAAACTGTTTTTT. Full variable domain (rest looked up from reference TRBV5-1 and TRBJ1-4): KAGVTQTPRYLIKTRGQQVTLSCSPISGHRSVSWYQQTPGQGLQFLFEYFSETQRNKGNFPGRFSGRQFSNSRSEMNVSTLELGDSALYLCASSLQGAENEKLFFGSGTQLSVL.

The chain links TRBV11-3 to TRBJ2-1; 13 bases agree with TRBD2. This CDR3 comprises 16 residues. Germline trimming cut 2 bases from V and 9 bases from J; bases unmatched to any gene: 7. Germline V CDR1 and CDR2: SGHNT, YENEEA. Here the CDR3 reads CASSLPELAGGVEQFF. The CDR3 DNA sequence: TGTGCCAGCAGCTTACCCGAACTAGCGGGGGGGGTTGAGCAGTTCTTC.